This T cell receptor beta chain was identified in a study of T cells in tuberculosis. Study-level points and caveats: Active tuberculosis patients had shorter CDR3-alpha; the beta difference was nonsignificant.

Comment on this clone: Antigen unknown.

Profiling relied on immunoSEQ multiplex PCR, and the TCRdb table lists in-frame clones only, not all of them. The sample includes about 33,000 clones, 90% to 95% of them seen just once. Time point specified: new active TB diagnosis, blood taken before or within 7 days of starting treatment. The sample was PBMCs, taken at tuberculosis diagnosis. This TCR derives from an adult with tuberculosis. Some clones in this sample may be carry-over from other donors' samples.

CDR3 region: CAISLTGLSGQPQHF. The CDR3 region has the DNA TGTGCCATCAGTCTGACAGGGCTGTCAGGTCAGCCCCAGCATTTT. The gene calls are TRBV10-3 and TRBJ1-5, with 7 nucleotides matching TRBD1. With 5 bases clipped from V and 6 bases from J, the junction kept 10 bases outside the gene matches. This CDR3 has 15 amino acids. Germline assignment: CDR1 ENHRY and CDR2 SYGVKD.